The 23 T cell receptor beta chains below all came from one sample that was sequenced in a study of graft-versus-host responses after intestinal transplantation. Profiled with immunoSEQ multiplex PCR; TCRdb holds only in-frame clones, not every one. The table lists about 13,000 clones, about 36% of them singletons. The sequences come from alloreactive CD4+ T cells from a mixed lymphocyte reaction culture, collected before intestinal transplant. The subset denotes: CFSE-low proliferating T cells sorted from approximately 6-day pre-transplant mixed lymphocyte reaction (GvH or HvG direction). All receptors derive from a human patient who received an intestinal transplant.

There are a few counts of this clone. The chain is built from TRBV5-1 and TRBJ1-2; 9 bases fit TRBD1. CDR1 and CDR2 from the germline V gene are SGHRS and YFSETQ. The V segment lost 5 bases and the J segment 3 bases; nucleotides outside the gene matches: 14. The CDR3 spans 17 residues. The CDR3 coding sequence is TGCGCCAGCAGACTGGGACAGGGAATTAATAGGGACTATGGCTACACCTTC. Its protein product is CASRLGQGINRDYGYTF.

This clone has only one observation. The V gene is TRBV6-5, the J gene TRBJ1-5, with D hard to call. The CDR3 contains 13 residues. The germline V gene encodes CDR1 MNHEY and CDR2 SVGAGI. V was cut by 4 bases and J by 4 bases, with 8 bases left in between. The CDR3 loop is CASSSSRNQPQHF. The CDR3 DNA is TGTGCCAGCAGTTCGTCCAGGAATCAGCCCCAGCATTTT.

This chain uses TRBV10-3 with TRBJ1-4; D may be TRBD1 (5 bases). V dropped 8 bases and J dropped 8 bases, with 15 bases sitting between them. This CDR3 is 13 amino acids long. In germline, CDR1 is ENHRY, CDR2 SYGVKD. The CDR3 region has the DNA TGTGCCATCGGGGCGGGGGTTCAGGAAAAACTGTTTTTT. Translated: CAIGAGVQEKLFF.

The chain carries TRBV2 and TRBJ1-2, with a possible D match to TRBD1 (5 bases). CDR3 size: 13 residues. V was pared by 8 bases and J by 3 bases, with 13 bases between. Germline assignment: CDR1 SNHLY and CDR2 FYNNEI. CDR3: CASRRGSDYGYTF. In DNA form, the CDR3 reads TGTGCCAGCCGGAGGGGAAGTGACTATGGCTACACCTTC.

The genes are TRBV2 and TRBJ2-7, with D perhaps TRBD2 (7 bases). Germline V gene data show CDR1 as SNHLY and CDR2 as FYNNEI. CDR3 length: 13 residues. Trimming took off 6 bases at V and 6 bases at J, with 15 bases between the two ends. The CDR3 nucleotides are TGTGCCAGCAGGGGGGGGGCCGGGCTCGAGCAGTACTTC. It encodes CASRGGAGLEQYF. Together with reference TRBV2 and TRBJ2-7, the CDR3 gives the full variable domain: EPEVTQTPSHQVTQMGQEVILRCVPISNHLYFYWYRQILGQKVEFLVSFYNNEISEKSEIFDDQFSVERPDGSNFTLKIRSTKLEDSAMYFCASRGGAGLEQYFGPGTRLTVT.

V usage is TRBV19 and J usage is TRBJ1-5; D not resolved. The length of the CDR3 is 15 residues. CDR1 LNHDA and CDR2 SQIVND come from the germline V gene (reference sequence). Trimming shortened V by 1 base and J by 0 bases, and 7 bases separated the two germline ends. The CDR3 DNA follows: TGTGCCAGTAGTATAGCTTTATATAGCAATCAGCCCCAGCATTTT. This encodes CASSIALYSNQPQHF.

The chain uses TRBV7-2 and TRBJ1-6; tentative D call: TRBD1 (5 bases). This CDR3 is built from 15 residues. The germline V gene encodes CDR1 SGHTA and CDR2 FQGNSA. The V end was cut by 4 bases, the J end by 4 bases, with 11 bases between. In DNA, the CDR3 is TGTGCCAGCAGCTCCCCAGGGAGGTATAATTCACCCCTCCACTTT. Its protein is CASSSPGRYNSPLHF.

The CDR3 is CASRPSGGSDTQYF. CDR3 in DNA: TGTGCCAGCAGACCTAGCGGGGGTTCAGATACGCAGTATTTT. This chain links TRBV6-5 with TRBJ2-3, with 10 positions matching TRBD2. Germline V gene sequence: CDR1 MNHEY, CDR2 SVGAGI. Trimming at V came to 6 bases and at J to 4 bases, leaving 4 bases not matched to a gene. CDR3 length equals 14 residues.

This chain uses TRBV6-1 with TRBJ2-7; D possibly corresponds to TRBD1 (6 bases). The CDR3 totals 15 residues. Germline V gene sequence: CDR1 MNHNS, CDR2 SASEGT. Trimming removed 2 bases at V and 0 bases at J, with 11 bases between. The DNA of the CDR3 is TGTGCCAGCAGTGAAATCTCGACAGGCTCCTACGAGCAGTACTTC. Residues: CASSEISTGSYEQYF.

The rearrangement joins TRBV27 to TRBJ2-7, with 15 bases that match TRBD2. The V gene's germline CDR1 is MNHEY and CDR2 SMNVEV (reference sequence). The CDR3 totals 17 residues. V lost 3 bases, J lost 4 bases, and 7 bases stayed unmatched. The CDR3 loop reads CASSFLGTSGGLYEQYF. Here the CDR3 DNA reads TGTGCCAGCAGTTTTCTTGGGACTAGCGGGGGGCTTTACGAGCAGTACTTC.

There are a few counts of this clone. This rearrangement joins TRBV27 to TRBJ2-7, with TRBD1 matching 7 bases. CDR1 is MNHEY and CDR2 is SMNVEV in the germline V gene (reference sequence). V lost 1 base and J lost 4; bases outside the gene matches: 4. The CDR3 spans 14 residues. Here the CDR3 DNA reads TGTGCCAGCAGTTTATTTGGGACAGCTTACGAGCAGTACTTC. Translation gives CASSLFGTAYEQYF.

The V call is TRBV5-8, the J call TRBJ1-4; no reliable D call. The CDR3 loop spans 12 amino acids. Germline CDR1 reads SGHTS; CDR2 reads YDEGEE. Deletions cut 5 bases from V and 3 bases from J, with 5 bases between. The CDR3: CASRASNEKLFF. The DNA of the CDR3 is TGTGCCAGCAGGGCTTCTAATGAAAAACTGTTTTTT.

By sample share, this clone is medium-sized. The chain combines TRBV18 with TRBJ1-2; no clear D gene. The CDR3 loop spans 12 amino acids. CDR1 is KGHSH, CDR2 LQKENI, per germline. Trimming stripped 3 bases from V and 3 bases from J, with 5 bases between. CDR3 amino acids: CASSPLDYGYTF. The CDR3 DNA reads TGTGCCAGCTCACCCTTAGACTATGGCTACACCTTC.

The rearrangement joins TRBV5-4 to TRBJ2-5; a weak D match, TRBD2 (5 bases). The germline V gene has CDR1 SGHNT and CDR2 YYREEE (reference sequence). There are 14 residues in the CDR3. Trimming stripped 2 bases from V and 5 bases from J, with 13 bases between. CDR3 nucleotides: TGTGCCAGCAGCTTAGCACAATCGGGGGAGACCCAGTACTTC. Translated: CASSLAQSGETQYF.

This chain joins TRBV12-5 and TRBJ1-4, with D perhaps TRBD1 (5 bases). CDR3 length: 13 residues. CDR1 is LGHNT, CDR2 FRNRAP, per germline. With 7 bases removed from V and 7 bases from J, the gap between germline ends came to 13 bases. The CDR3 region is CASVGVNGEKLFF. The DNA for the CDR3 is TGTGCTAGTGTAGGGGTCAATGGTGAAAAACTGTTTTTT.

This clone was seen more than once but under ten times. J is TRBJ1-6 and V is TRBV18; D remains unclear. Trimming stripped 8 bases from V and 7 bases from J, with 15 bases between. This CDR3 has 14 residues. Per the germline V gene, CDR1 is KGHSH and CDR2 is LQKENI. CDR3 in DNA: TGTGCCAGCACAACAAGACAAGCAAATTCACCCCTCCACTTT. Its protein is CASTTRQANSPLHF. Supplemented by reference TRBV18 and TRBJ1-6, the full variable domain reads NAGVMQNPRHLVRRRGQEARLRCSPMKGHSHVYWYRQLPEEGLKFMVYLQKENIIDESGMPKERFSAEFPKEGPSILRIQQVVRGDSAAYFCASTTRQANSPLHFGNGTRLTVT.

This clone was counted only a few times. This chain uses TRBV11-2 with TRBJ2-5; 10 bases match TRBD2. The CDR3 has 17 amino acids. The V and J ends lost 3 bases and 5 bases, in that order; junction bases with no gene match: 12. Germline V gene data show CDR1 as SGHAT and CDR2 as FQNNGV. The CDR3 nucleotides are TGTGCCAGCAGCTTCCGGGGGGTTAGCGGGGGGAGGGAGACCCAGTACTTC. The encoded protein is CASSFRGVSGGRETQYF.

The J gene is TRBJ1-4, the V gene TRBV6-5; perhaps TRBD1 as D (6 bases). Germline CDR1 MNHEY, CDR2 SVGAGI. V lost 2 bases, J lost 4 bases, and 14 bases lay in between. The CDR3 spans 16 residues. The DNA of the CDR3 is TGTGCCAGCAGTTACACCCAGGGGCTTTATAATGAAAAACTGTTTTTT. Translated, it gives CASSYTQGLYNEKLFF.

In this sample, this clone turned up a few times. The rearrangement links TRBV11-3 to TRBJ2-7, with D unclear. The CDR3 runs 13 residues. The germline CDR1 and CDR2 sequences are SGHNT and YENEEA. The germline V and J ends were trimmed by 1 base and 2 bases, with 6 bases remaining between them. The CDR3 coding sequence is TGTGCCAGCAGCTTAGGCGGCCCCTACGAGCAGTACTTC. This gives the protein CASSLGGPYEQYF.

By share, this clone ranks as medium-sized. The V gene is TRBV5-1, the J gene TRBJ2-7; 14 nucleotides align to TRBD2. Germline CDR1 reads SGHRS; CDR2 reads YFSETQ. The V gene end was trimmed by 2 bases and the J gene end by 6 bases; junction bases not matched to a gene: 10. The CDR3 is made up of 17 amino acids. CDR3 DNA: TGCGCCAGCAGCTTCGGACTAGCGGGGGGCCCGACGACCGAGCAGTACTTC. It specifies CASSFGLAGGPTTEQYF.

V is TRBV30 and J is TRBJ1-2, with D unresolved. The CDR3 consists of 11 residues. V shed 3 bases and J shed 4 bases, with 6 bases lying between them. Germline CDR1 is GTSNPN and CDR2 is SVGIG (reference sequence). The CDR3 loop reads CAWSRSYGYTF. The CDR3 bases are TGTGCCTGGAGCCGCAGCTATGGCTACACCTTC.

The table lists this clone with a few counts. The chain has TRBV2 and TRBJ1-4; D is perhaps TRBD1 (6 bases). Germline CDR1 SNHLY, CDR2 FYNNEI. CDR3 size: 14 residues. Trimming shortened V by 1 base and J by 12 bases, and 15 bases separated the two germline ends. CDR3 in amino acids: CASSEVIVGGQLFF. CDR3 DNA: TGTGCCAGCAGTGAAGTAATAGTAGGGGGACAACTGTTTTTT.

This clone appeared a few times. This chain uses TRBV19 with TRBJ1-1; tentative D call: TRBD1 (6 bases). CDR3 length: 16 residues. V lost 3 bases, J lost 4 bases, and 18 bases lay in between. Germline V CDR1 and CDR2: LNHDA, SQIVND (reference sequence). CDR3 region: CASSMGQGRGSTEAFF. CDR3 in DNA: TGTGCCAGTAGTATGGGCCAGGGGCGGGGGAGCACTGAAGCTTTCTTT. Drawing the rest from reference TRBV19 and TRBJ1-1, the complete variable domain is DGGITQSPKYLFRKEGQNVTLSCEQNLNHDAMYWYRQDPGQGLRLIYYSQIVNDFQKGDIAEGYSVSREKKESFPLTVTSAQKNPTAFYLCASSMGQGRGSTEAFFGQGTRLTVV.